This TCR beta chain was identified during a study of blood T cell repertoires in COVID-19. Overall study: COVID-19 samples collected from the United States, Italy and Spain covered acute and convalescent phases. The cDNA or gDNA used as material had been derived from T cells, B-cell-depleted T cells, or PBMCs.

Per germline, CDR1 LNHDA and CDR2 SQIVND (reference sequence). This CDR3 comprises 13 residues. V gave up 3 bases and J gave up 8 bases, with 11 bases separating them. Original handling: Amplification of reference gene primers was used by the study to estimate nucleated cell counts. TCRdb keeps only in-frame clones here, not all; method: immunoSEQ multiplex PCR. That table supplies the V and J calls and clone size; D and trimming were determined from the DNA. Here the sample spans about 21,000 clones, approximately 88% being singletons. This rearrangement joins TRBV19 to TRBJ1-3; TRBD1 is a possible D gene (5 bases). Sequenced material: peripheral blood. This sequence originates from a middle-aged man with acute or convalescent COVID-19. CDR3 nucleotides: TGTGCCAGTAGTATGGGAGGGACGGACACCATATATTTT. Its protein is CASSMGGTDTIYF.